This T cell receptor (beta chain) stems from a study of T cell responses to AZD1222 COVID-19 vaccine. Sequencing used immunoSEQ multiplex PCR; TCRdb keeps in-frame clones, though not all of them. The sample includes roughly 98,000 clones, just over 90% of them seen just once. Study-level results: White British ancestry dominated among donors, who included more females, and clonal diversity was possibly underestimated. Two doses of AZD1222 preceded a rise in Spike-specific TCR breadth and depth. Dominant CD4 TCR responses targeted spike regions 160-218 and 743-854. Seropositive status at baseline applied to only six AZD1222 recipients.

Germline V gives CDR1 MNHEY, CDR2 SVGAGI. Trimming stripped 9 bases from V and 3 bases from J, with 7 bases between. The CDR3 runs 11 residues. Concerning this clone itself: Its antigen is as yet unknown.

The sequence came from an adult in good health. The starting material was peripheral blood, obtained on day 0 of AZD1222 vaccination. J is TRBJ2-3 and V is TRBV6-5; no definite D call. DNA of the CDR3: TGTGCCAGTAGGATGACAGATACGCAGTATTTT. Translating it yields CASRMTDTQYF.